The clone carrying this TCR beta chain was observed a single time. Its antigen is as yet unknown. These data are taken from a study of cytomegalovirus exposure and HLA in healthy donors. General observations from the study: The study flagged 150 to 200 TCR beta chains as cytomegalovirus-associated. Some V segments could not be told apart, so they were left out, TRBV6-2 and TRBV6-3 among them.

This PCR relied on a set of 60 Vbeta primers and 13 Jbeta primers. Libraries were prepared by immunoSEQ multiplex PCR; TCRdb keeps only in-frame clonotypes and omits some of them. The data contain 150,000 or so clones, roughly 73% of them singletons. The V gene lost 7 bases and the J gene lost 5 bases, with 11 bases spanning the gap. This CDR3 has 13 residues. CDR1 is SNHLY, CDR2 FYNNEI, per germline. The sample consisted of PBMCs. The sequence came from a man aged 18 to 30 in good health and CMV-seropositive. The rearrangement links TRBV2 to TRBJ2-2; D uncertain. The CDR3 DNA sequence: TGTGCCAGCACGAGTTTTGAAACCGGGGAGCTGTTTTTT. Translated: CASTSFETGELFF.